The 29 T cell receptor beta chains presented below share a single source sample, sequenced in a study of control samples from healthy donors and cancer patients. The repertoire was sequenced with immunoSEQ multiplex PCR; TCRdb's copy has only in-frame clones and lacks some. The table shows under 450,000 clones, with 75% to 95% occurring only once. Sequenced input: PBMCs. These receptors were collected from a man between 40 and 49 years old with head and neck cancer.

The rearrangement joins TRBV19 to TRBJ2-2; 10 nucleotides match TRBD2. Unmatched junction bases numbered 10, after V lost 6 bases and J lost 6 bases. Germline V CDR1 and CDR2: LNHDA, SQIVND (reference sequence). CDR3 length: 16 residues. The CDR3, as DNA: TGTGCCAGTAGCTTCCTAGCGGGAGTAGGCCCCGGGGAGCTGTTTTTT. Its protein product is CASSFLAGVGPGELFF.

This chain links TRBV6-1 with TRBJ2-5, with TRBD2 matching 7 bases. CDR1 MNHNS and CDR2 SASEGT come from the germline V gene. With V trimmed by 4 bases and J by 2 bases, 1 base remained unmatched. The CDR3 has 13 residues. This CDR3 reads CASSGAGQETQYF. The CDR3 DNA follows: TGTGCCAGCAGTGGAGCGGGACAAGAGACCCAGTACTTC.

Here the CDR3 reads CASRGGGWRYGYTF. CDR3 nucleotide sequence: TGTGCCAGCAGGGGAGGGGGCTGGAGGTATGGCTACACCTTC. This rearrangement joins TRBV11-2 to TRBJ1-2; 7 bases are shared with TRBD1. The CDR3 is 14 residues long. Germline CDR1 reads SGHAT; CDR2 reads FQNNGV. The ends lost 6 bases at V and 5 bases at J; junction bases unmatched: 9.

Concerning this clone itself: Other DNA sequences in the same sample also yield this CDR3. This chain joins TRBV6-5 and TRBJ1-3; D perhaps matches TRBD1 (6 bases). Germline loops: CDR1 MNHEY, CDR2 SVGAGI. CDR3 size: 14 residues. Trimming pared 6 bases from V and 0 bases from J, leaving 9 bases between. The CDR3 coding sequence is TGTGCCAGCAGGAACAGGGTCTCTGGAAACACCATATATTTT. Translating it yields CASRNRVSGNTIYF.

The V call is TRBV7-3, the J call TRBJ1-1; D is undetermined. V was pared by 2 bases and J by 9 bases, with 13 bases between. Looked up from germline, CDR1 is SGHTA and CDR2 is FQGTGA. The CDR3 extends over 13 amino acids. CDR3 protein: CASSLGPDGQAFF. In DNA form, the CDR3 reads TGTGCCAGCAGCTTAGGGCCCGACGGACAAGCTTTCTTT.

This clone was recorded once. V usage is TRBV5-6 and J usage is TRBJ1-2; D gene ambiguous. Per the germline V gene, CDR1 is SGHDT and CDR2 is YYEEEE. V lost 5 bases and J lost 8, with 16 bases in between. The CDR3 length is 13 residues. CDR3 sequence reads: CASRDTGPLGYTF. In nucleotides, the CDR3 is TGTGCCAGCAGGGATACTGGCCCTTTGGGCTACACCTTC.

The genes are TRBV7-6 and TRBJ1-6; no clear D. Trimming took 2 bases from V and 4 from J, leaving 15 bases between them. The CDR3 is 17 residues long. Germline CDR1 and CDR2: SGHVS and FNYEAQ. CDR3 sequence reads: CASSLLARPVYNSPLHF. Here the CDR3 DNA reads TGTGCCAGCAGCTTATTGGCAAGACCCGTGTATAATTCACCCCTCCACTTT.

The genes are TRBV5-1 and TRBJ2-2; weak D call: TRBD1 (6 bases). V lost 1 base to trimming and J lost 3 bases, with 10 bases between them. This CDR3 contains 15 residues. Per germline, CDR1 SGHRS and CDR2 YFSETQ. In DNA, the CDR3 is TGCGCCAGCAGCTTGACAGAGGGGGACACCGGGGAGCTGTTTTTT. Its translation: CASSLTEGDTGELFF.

The V and J genes are TRBV7-9 and TRBJ1-1; D remains unclear. The CDR3 loop spans 14 amino acids. The germline V gene has CDR1 SEHNR and CDR2 FQNEAQ (reference sequence). V was cut by 5 bases and J by 1 base, with 11 bases left in between. The CDR3 DNA follows: TGTGCCAGCAGCCACACCCTTACGAACACTGAAGCTTTCTTT. It codes for CASSHTLTNTEAFF.

The chain employs TRBV19 and TRBJ2-5, with D maybe TRBD2 (6 bases). The ends were cut back, 0 bases at V and 6 bases at J, with 8 bases in the middle. Germline lookup yields CDR1 LNHDA and CDR2 SQIVND (reference sequence). The CDR3 is made up of 13 amino acids. The DNA of the CDR3 is TGTGCCAGTAGTATAGAGCGGGGCCAGACCCAGTACTTC. Encoded protein: CASSIERGQTQYF. The full variable domain, in which reference TRBV19 and TRBJ2-5 provide the parts outside the CDR3, is DGGITQSPKYLFRKEGQNVTLSCEQNLNHDAMYWYRQDPGQGLRLIYYSQIVNDFQKGDIAEGYSVSREKKESFPLTVTSAQKNPTAFYLCASSIERGQTQYFGPGTRLLVL.

The chain carries TRBV9 and TRBJ1-2; TRBD1 might be the D (6 bases). With 0 bases removed from V and 4 bases from J, the gap between germline ends came to 16 bases. CDR3 size: 16 residues. Germline CDR1 reads SGDLS; CDR2 reads YYNGEE. The CDR3 DNA reads as TGTGCCAGCAGCGTAGCAATGGGGGGCAGTCGCTATGGCTACACCTTC. Its protein product is CASSVAMGGSRYGYTF. The variable domain in full, completed from reference TRBV9 and TRBJ1-2, reads DSGVTQTPKHLITATGQRVTLRCSPRSGDLSVYWYQQSLDQGLQFLIQYYNGEERAKGNILERFSAQQFPDLHSELNLSSLELGDSALYFCASSVAMGGSRYGYTFGSGTRLTVV.

The chain couples TRBV5-1 to TRBJ2-7, with 7 bases identical to TRBD1. Germline assignment: CDR1 SGHRS and CDR2 YFSETQ. The CDR3 length is 13 residues. The V and J ends lost 3 bases and 1 base, in that order; junction bases with no gene match: 1. The CDR3 loop is CASSSTGSYEQYF. The CDR3 DNA reads TGCGCCAGCAGCTCGACAGGGTCCTACGAGCAGTACTTC.

J is TRBJ2-5 and V is TRBV4-2, with D unclear. Germline V gives CDR1 LGHNA, CDR2 YNFKEQ. Trimming cost V 0 bases and J 5 bases, with 4 bases left between them. The CDR3 loop spans 12 amino acids. CDR3 region: CASSQERETQYF. The CDR3 DNA sequence: TGTGCCAGCAGCCAAGAGAGGGAGACCCAGTACTTC.

This clone was counted a single time. The V call is TRBV28, the J call TRBJ1-1; D remains unclear. The ends were cut back, 1 base at V and 3 bases at J, with 12 bases in the middle. CDR1 is MDHEN and CDR2 is SYDVKM in the germline V gene. CDR3 length equals 15 residues. CDR3 residues: CASSLSPSLDTEAFF. The CDR3 region has the DNA TGTGCCAGCAGTTTATCACCCTCTTTGGACACTGAAGCTTTCTTT. The full variable domain, completed using reference TRBV28 and TRBJ1-1, is DVKVTQSSRYLVKRTGEKVFLECVQDMDHENMFWYRQDPGLGLRLIYFSYDVKMKEKGDIPEGYSVSREKKERFSLILESASTNQTSMYLCASSLSPSLDTEAFFGQGTRLTVV.

This chain connects TRBV28 to TRBJ1-4, with TRBD1 as a possible D gene (6 bases). Germline loops: CDR1 MDHEN, CDR2 SYDVKM. This CDR3 has 21 amino acids. Trimming stripped 6 bases from V and 0 bases from J, with 29 bases between. The CDR3: CASSSVSGDPGRGTTNEKLFF. The CDR3 DNA is TGTGCCAGCAGCTCTGTCAGCGGGGACCCGGGGAGGGGGACAACTAATGAAAAACTGTTTTTT.

The V and J genes are TRBV19 and TRBJ2-7; D may be TRBD1 (5 bases). Germline V lookup: CDR1 LNHDA, CDR2 SQIVND (reference sequence). V was pared by 4 bases and J by 5 bases, with 18 bases between. The CDR3 contains 15 residues. Here the CDR3 DNA reads TGTGCCAGTAGTAAATATTCTCGAGACAGTAACGAGCAGTACTTC. This codes for CASSKYSRDSNEQYF. The full variable domain, in which reference TRBV19 and TRBJ2-7 provide the parts outside the CDR3, is DGGITQSPKYLFRKEGQNVTLSCEQNLNHDAMYWYRQDPGQGLRLIYYSQIVNDFQKGDIAEGYSVSREKKESFPLTVTSAQKNPTAFYLCASSKYSRDSNEQYFGPGTRLTVT.

V is TRBV24-1 and J is TRBJ2-7; D gene uncertain. The germline V gene encodes CDR1 KGHDR and CDR2 SFDVKD. V dropped 2 bases and J dropped 5 bases, with 15 bases sitting between them. This CDR3 has 15 amino acids. CDR3 sequence reads: CATSDSWASSHEQYF. The CDR3 DNA follows: TGTGCCACCAGTGATTCGTGGGCATCCTCGCACGAGCAGTACTTC.

This clone appeared a few times. The V and J genes are TRBV29-1 and TRBJ2-3; maybe TRBD2 (5 bases). This CDR3 contains 15 residues. Germline CDR1 and CDR2: SQVTM and ANQGSEA. Trimming removed 5 bases at V and 0 bases at J, with 15 bases between. CDR3 region: CSVWVGRTSTDTQYF. CDR3 in DNA: TGCAGCGTTTGGGTTGGGCGGACTAGCACAGATACGCAGTATTTT.

The chain has TRBV7-2 and TRBJ2-6; a possible D gene is TRBD1 (6 bases). The V end was cut by 6 bases, the J end by 4 bases, with 13 bases between. This CDR3 contains 15 residues. Germline CDR1 reads SGHTA; CDR2 reads FQGNSA. The CDR3 region has the DNA TGTGCCAGCAGATCCACAGGGACCGGGGCCAACGTCCTGACTTTC. The encoded protein is CASRSTGTGANVLTF.

This clone was found once. This chain uses TRBV29-1 with TRBJ2-1; weak D call: TRBD2 (6 bases). Trimming shortened V by 7 bases and J by 1 base, and 14 bases separated the two germline ends. The germline CDR1 and CDR2 sequences are SQVTM and ANQGSEA. The CDR3 runs 14 residues. CDR3 sequence (DNA): TGCAGCGGATCCCTGGGGGGATCCTACAATGAGCAGTTCTTC. Protein sequence: CSGSLGGSYNEQFF.

This chain connects TRBV9 to TRBJ2-1; weak D call: TRBD2 (5 bases). Germline CDR1 reads SGDLS; CDR2 reads YYNGEE. Deletions cut 0 bases from V and 7 bases from J, with 8 bases between. CDR3 length: 13 residues. The CDR3 loop reads CASSVVSGNEQFF. CDR3 coding DNA: TGTGCCAGCAGCGTAGTATCGGGGAATGAGCAGTTCTTC. The whole variable domain, remainder taken from reference TRBV9 and TRBJ2-1, is DSGVTQTPKHLITATGQRVTLRCSPRSGDLSVYWYQQSLDQGLQFLIQYYNGEERAKGNILERFSAQQFPDLHSELNLSSLELGDSALYFCASSVVSGNEQFFGPGTRLTVL.

V and J are TRBV27 and TRBJ2-3, with a possible D match to TRBD2 (6 bases). The CDR3 consists of 17 residues. With 2 bases removed from V and 3 bases from J, the gap between germline ends came to 18 bases. Germline V gene lookup returns CDR1 MNHEY and CDR2 SMNVEV (reference sequence). The DNA for the CDR3 is TGTGCCAGCAGTTTACCGAGGGGACTTCACACGACAGATACGCAGTATTTT. It specifies CASSLPRGLHTTDTQYF.

This clone has just one count. CDR3 nucleotide sequence: TGTGCCAGCAGCGCGAACGGGGGGAACACAGATACGCAGTATTTT. As protein: CASSANGGNTDTQYF. The chain links TRBV7-3 to TRBJ2-3, with 7 bases fitting TRBD2. Germline trimming cut 5 bases from V and 2 bases from J; bases unmatched to any gene: 7. CDR1 and CDR2 (germline): SGHTA, FQGTGA. CDR3 length: 15 amino acids.

The rearrangement joins TRBV27 to TRBJ2-1, with 11 bases that match TRBD2. The ends lost 2 bases at V and 5 bases at J; junction bases unmatched: 2. Germline V gives CDR1 MNHEY, CDR2 SMNVEV (reference sequence). The CDR3 totals 15 residues. The chain's CDR3 is CASSLVAGGNNEQFF. In nucleotides, the CDR3 is TGTGCCAGCAGTTTAGTAGCGGGGGGGAACAATGAGCAGTTCTTC.

The chain combines TRBV5-1 with TRBJ2-7; the D gene could be TRBD1 or TRBD2 (5 bases each). This CDR3 has 14 amino acids. From germline, CDR1 is SGHRS and CDR2 YFSETQ. V lost 0 bases, J lost 0 bases, and 7 bases lay in between. In nucleotides, the CDR3 is TGCGCCAGCAGCTTGGTTGGGACCTCCTACGAGCAGTACTTC. Amino acids: CASSLVGTSYEQYF.

The rearrangement uses TRBV3-1 (or the pseudogene TRBV3-2) and TRBJ2-3, with D tentatively TRBD2 (6 bases). The V gene's germline CDR1 is LGHDT and CDR2 YNNKEL (reference sequence). The CDR3 covers 14 residues. V was clipped by 5 bases and J by 2 bases, with 11 bases between them. The CDR3 nucleotides are TGTGCCAGCAGCTCGGGGAGGATCACAGATACGCAGTATTTT. Amino acid sequence: CASSSGRITDTQYF.

J is TRBJ1-1 and V is TRBV27, with unresolved D. Per germline, CDR1 MNHEY and CDR2 SMNVEV (reference sequence). This CDR3 is built from 15 residues. V was cut by 7 bases and J by 2 bases, with 17 bases left in between. CDR3 sequence reads: CASKFISTGNTEAFF. For the CDR3, the DNA is TGTGCCAGCAAGTTTATCTCTACGGGAAACACTGAAGCTTTCTTT.

The gene calls are TRBV27 and TRBJ1-1; D may be TRBD1 (5 bases). This CDR3 has 14 amino acids. V was clipped by 2 bases and J by 0 bases, with 7 bases between them. Germline V CDR1 and CDR2: MNHEY, SMNVEV (reference sequence). CDR3 sequence (DNA): TGTGCCAGCAGTTTAAACAGGATGAACACTGAAGCTTTCTTT. This encodes CASSLNRMNTEAFF.

This clone was observed once. V and J are TRBV7-8 and TRBJ2-1; tentatively, D is TRBD2 (6 bases). Germline CDR1 SGHVS, CDR2 FQNEAQ. The CDR3 consists of 16 residues. V lost 5 bases to trimming and J lost 1 base, with 15 bases between them. Written as DNA, the CDR3 is TGTGCCAGCAGCCTCACACGCGCGGGGTCCTACAATGAGCAGTTCTTC. Translation gives CASSLTRAGSYNEQFF.